One and the same sample provided the 14 T cell receptor beta chains below, sequenced in a study of blood T cell repertoires in COVID-19. Method: immunoSEQ multiplex PCR; TCRdb's copy keeps in-frame clones and lacks some. Of some 250,000 clones in the sample, 84% are singletons; the top ten hold 3.5% to 5%. Sequences were obtained from peripheral blood. The receptors derive from a man aged 55 to 70 with acute or convalescent COVID-19.

The chain combines TRBV27 with TRBJ1-3; 8 nucleotides match TRBD1. With 10 bases clipped from V and 4 bases from J, the junction kept 9 bases outside the gene matches. The CDR3 contains 14 residues. From germline, CDR1 is MNHEY and CDR2 SMNVEV (reference sequence). CDR3 sequence: CANSGGASGNTIYF. Here the CDR3 DNA reads TGTGCCAACTCAGGGGGCGCATCGGGAAACACCATATATTTT.

This clone has a handful of counts. This sample includes further DNA sequences coding for the same CDR3. The gene calls are TRBV3-1 (or the pseudogene TRBV3-2) and TRBJ2-7, with D hard to call. CDR3 size: 11 residues. Per germline, CDR1 LGHDT and CDR2 YNNKEL (reference sequence). Trimming took off 1 base at V and 4 bases at J, with 2 bases between the two ends. This CDR3 is CASSQAYEQYF. The CDR3 region has the DNA TGTGCCAGCAGCCAAGCGTACGAGCAGTACTTC.

This chain uses TRBV11-1 with TRBJ2-1, with D maybe TRBD1 (6 bases). Deletions cut 2 bases from V and 5 bases from J, with 10 bases between. The CDR3 length is 14 residues. The germline gives CDR1 SGHAT, CDR2 FQDESV (reference sequence). The CDR3 reads CASSLMQGNNEQFF. In nucleotides, the CDR3 is TGTGCCAGCAGCTTAATGCAGGGGAACAATGAGCAGTTCTTC.

This clone was observed once. The J gene is TRBJ1-5, the V gene TRBV18; TRBD1 matches at 11 bases. Trimming cost V 3 bases and J 3 bases; bases outside gene matches: 7. Germline-derived CDR1 and CDR2 are KGHSH and LQKENI. The CDR3 contains 17 residues. The CDR3 sequence is CASSPARDRGNNQPQHF. In DNA form, the CDR3 reads TGTGCCAGCTCACCCGCGCGGGACAGGGGGAACAATCAGCCCCAGCATTTT. The whole variable domain, remainder taken from reference TRBV18 and TRBJ1-5, is NAGVMQNPRHLVRRRGQEARLRCSPMKGHSHVYWYRQLPEEGLKFMVYLQKENIIDESGMPKERFSAEFPKEGPSILRIQQVVRGDSAAYFCASSPARDRGNNQPQHFGDGTRLSIL.

J is TRBJ2-1 and V is TRBV4-1; 11 positions agree with TRBD2. In germline, CDR1 is MGHRA, CDR2 YSYEKL. The CDR3 extends over 18 amino acids. V was clipped by 1 base and J by 7 bases; unmatched bases: 12. The CDR3 DNA sequence: TGCGCCAGCAGCCAAGCGGTCCTACTAGCGGGAGCAGGTAATGAGCAGTTCTTC. Its protein is CASSQAVLLAGAGNEQFF.

This clone has a handful of counts. CDR3 loop: CASSSASGLTDTQYF. In nucleotides, the CDR3 is TGCGCCAGCAGCTCTGCTAGCGGGCTCACAGATACGCAGTATTTT. This chain joins TRBV5-1 and TRBJ2-3; 8 bases match TRBD2. The CDR3 length is 15 residues. Germline CDR1 SGHRS, CDR2 YFSETQ. V was clipped by 3 bases and J by 2 bases; unmatched bases: 5.

The V and J genes are TRBV29-1 and TRBJ2-7; the match to TRBD1 covers 8 bases. Germline CDR1 reads SQVTM; CDR2 reads ANQGSEA. J lost 7 bases, V lost 4 bases, and 15 bases had no gene match. This CDR3 contains 15 residues. The chain's CDR3 is CSVATGTGIYEEQYF. The CDR3 DNA sequence: TGCAGCGTTGCCACCGGGACAGGTATATATGAGGAGCAGTACTTC.

The rearrangement links TRBV2 to TRBJ2-1, with 10 nucleotides matching TRBD2. The V gene end was trimmed by 6 bases and the J gene end by 10 bases; junction bases not matched to a gene: 9. CDR3 length: 14 residues. Germline V gene data show CDR1 as SNHLY and CDR2 as FYNNEI. In nucleotides, the CDR3 is TGTGCCAGCAGAGCTAGCGGGAGATCGAGGGAGCAGTTCTTC. The encoded protein is CASRASGRSREQFF.

This rearrangement joins TRBV13 to TRBJ1-5, with 7 nucleotides matching TRBD1. The CDR3 covers 17 residues. Germline V gene lookup returns CDR1 PRHDT and CDR2 FYEKMQ (reference sequence). V lost 2 bases and J lost 1; bases outside the gene matches: 8. The DNA of the CDR3 is TGTGCCAGCAGCTTACGACAGGGCAACCCCAGCAATCAGCCCCAGCATTTT. Translation gives CASSLRQGNPSNQPQHF.

The rearrangement joins TRBV7-9 to TRBJ1-6; tentative D call: TRBD1 (6 bases). Germline V lookup: CDR1 SEHNR, CDR2 FQNEAQ (reference sequence). There are 15 residues in the CDR3. V was cut by 5 bases and J by 2 bases, with 10 bases left in between. The CDR3 spells CASSTRGPYNSPLHF. The CDR3 bases are TGTGCCAGCAGCACCAGGGGACCCTATAATTCACCCCTCCACTTT.

This clone was seen a single time. The chain links TRBV6-1 to TRBJ2-1; 8 bases agree with TRBD2. The length of the CDR3 is 15 residues. With 2 bases clipped from V and 5 bases from J, the junction kept 5 bases outside the gene matches. The germline gives CDR1 MNHNS, CDR2 SASEGT. CDR3 in amino acids: CASSEKLAANNEQFF. CDR3 in DNA: TGTGCCAGCAGTGAAAAACTAGCGGCCAACAATGAGCAGTTCTTC.

The J gene is TRBJ2-7, the V gene TRBV5-6; 8 bases fit TRBD1. V was clipped by 2 bases and J by 0 bases; unmatched bases: 7. Germline CDR1 and CDR2: SGHDT and YYEEEE. The CDR3 runs 16 residues. CDR3 nucleotides: TGTGCCAGCAGCTTTGGACAGGGCTTATTCTCCTACGAGCAGTACTTC. It encodes CASSFGQGLFSYEQYF.

The chain uses TRBV7-9 and TRBJ1-6, with D unresolved. The V gene lost 1 base and the J gene lost 10 bases, with 8 bases spanning the gap. CDR3 length: 13 amino acids. Germline loops: CDR1 SEHNR, CDR2 FQNEAQ (reference sequence). The CDR3 here is CASSLVIESPLHF. The CDR3 nucleotides read TGTGCCAGCAGCTTAGTGATTGAGTCACCCCTCCACTTT.

This clone occurred once. The chain joins TRBV25-1 to TRBJ1-2; maybe TRBD1 (5 bases). Germline V gives CDR1 MGHDK, CDR2 SYGVNS. Trimming pared 6 bases from V and 7 bases from J, leaving 12 bases between. The CDR3 runs 12 residues. CDR3 DNA sequence: TGTGCCAGCAGCCTAAAGGGGCTTGGCTACACCTTC. Protein sequence: CASSLKGLGYTF.